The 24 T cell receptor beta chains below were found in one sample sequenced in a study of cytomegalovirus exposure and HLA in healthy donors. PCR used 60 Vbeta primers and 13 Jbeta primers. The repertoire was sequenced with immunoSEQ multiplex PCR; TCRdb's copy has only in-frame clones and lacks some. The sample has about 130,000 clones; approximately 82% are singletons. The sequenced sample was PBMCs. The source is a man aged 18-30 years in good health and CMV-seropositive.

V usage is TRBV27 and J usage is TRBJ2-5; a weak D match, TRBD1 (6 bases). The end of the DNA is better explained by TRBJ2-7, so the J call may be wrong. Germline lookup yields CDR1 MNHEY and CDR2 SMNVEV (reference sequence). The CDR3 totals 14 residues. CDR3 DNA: TGTGCCAGCAAATGGGACACGAGCTCCTACGAGCAGTACTTC. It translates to CASKWDTSSYEQYF.

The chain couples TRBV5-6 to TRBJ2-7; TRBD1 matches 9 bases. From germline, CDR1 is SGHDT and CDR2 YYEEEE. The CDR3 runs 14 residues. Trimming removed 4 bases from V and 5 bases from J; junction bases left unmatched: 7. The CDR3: CASSPTGTGNEQYF. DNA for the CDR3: TGTGCCAGCAGCCCTACCGGGACAGGGAACGAGCAGTACTTC.

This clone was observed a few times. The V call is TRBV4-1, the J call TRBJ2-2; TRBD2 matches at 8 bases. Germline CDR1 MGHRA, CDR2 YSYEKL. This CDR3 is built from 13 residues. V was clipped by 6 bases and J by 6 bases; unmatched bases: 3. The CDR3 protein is CASSPLAAGELFF. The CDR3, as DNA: TGCGCCAGCAGTCCACTAGCGGCCGGGGAGCTGTTTTTT.

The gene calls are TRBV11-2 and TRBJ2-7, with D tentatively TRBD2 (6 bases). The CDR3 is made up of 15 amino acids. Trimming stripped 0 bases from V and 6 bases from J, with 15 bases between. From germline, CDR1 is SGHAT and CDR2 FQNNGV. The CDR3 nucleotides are TGTGCCAGCAGCTTAGAGGCGGGGCAGGATTTCGAGCAGTACTTC. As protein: CASSLEAGQDFEQYF.

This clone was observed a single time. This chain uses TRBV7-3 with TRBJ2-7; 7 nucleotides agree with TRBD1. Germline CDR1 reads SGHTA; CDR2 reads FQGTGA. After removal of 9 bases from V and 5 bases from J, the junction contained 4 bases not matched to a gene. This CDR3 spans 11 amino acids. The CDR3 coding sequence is TGTGCCAGTCTTACAGGGGACGAGCAGTACTTC. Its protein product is CASLTGDEQYF. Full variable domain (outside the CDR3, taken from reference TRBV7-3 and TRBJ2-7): GAGVSQTPSNKVTEKGKYVELRCDPISGHTALYWYRQSLGQGPEFLIYFQGTGAADDSGLPNDRFFAVRPEGSVSTLKIQRTERGDSAVYLCASLTGDEQYFGPGTRLTVT.

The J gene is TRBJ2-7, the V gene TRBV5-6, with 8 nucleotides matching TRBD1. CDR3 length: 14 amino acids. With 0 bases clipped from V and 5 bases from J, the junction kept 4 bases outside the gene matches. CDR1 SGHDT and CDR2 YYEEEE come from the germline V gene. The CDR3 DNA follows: TGTGCCAGCAGCTTGGGACAGGGGTCCAACGAGCAGTACTTC. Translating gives CASSLGQGSNEQYF.

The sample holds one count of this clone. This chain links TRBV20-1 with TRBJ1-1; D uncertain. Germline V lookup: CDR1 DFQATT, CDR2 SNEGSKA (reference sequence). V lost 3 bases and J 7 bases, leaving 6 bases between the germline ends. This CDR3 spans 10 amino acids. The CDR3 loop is CSARGSEAFF. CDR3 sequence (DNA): TGCAGTGCTAGGGGCAGTGAAGCTTTCTTT.

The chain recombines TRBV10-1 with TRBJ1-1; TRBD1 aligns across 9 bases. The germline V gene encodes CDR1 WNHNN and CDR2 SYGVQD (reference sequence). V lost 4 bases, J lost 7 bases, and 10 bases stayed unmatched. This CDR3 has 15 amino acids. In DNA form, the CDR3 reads TGCGCCAGCAGTGGGTTTAACAGGGGGCTGTTTGAAGCTTTCTTT. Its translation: CASSGFNRGLFEAFF.

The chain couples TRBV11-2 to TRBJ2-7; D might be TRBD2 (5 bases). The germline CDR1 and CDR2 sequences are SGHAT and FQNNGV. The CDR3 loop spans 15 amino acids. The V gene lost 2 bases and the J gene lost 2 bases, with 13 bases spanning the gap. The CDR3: CASSLMRAPTYEQYF. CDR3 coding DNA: TGTGCCAGCAGCTTAATGAGGGCCCCTACCTACGAGCAGTACTTC.

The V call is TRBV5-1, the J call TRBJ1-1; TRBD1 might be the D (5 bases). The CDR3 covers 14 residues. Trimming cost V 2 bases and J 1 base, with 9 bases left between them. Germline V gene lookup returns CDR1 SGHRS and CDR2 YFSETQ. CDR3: CASSLFGQNTEAFF. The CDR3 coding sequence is TGCGCCAGCAGCTTATTTGGACAGAACACTGAAGCTTTCTTT. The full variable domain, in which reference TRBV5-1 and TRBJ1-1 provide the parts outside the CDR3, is KAGVTQTPRYLIKTRGQQVTLSCSPISGHRSVSWYQQTPGQGLQFLFEYFSETQRNKGNFPGRFSGRQFSNSRSEMNVSTLELGDSALYLCASSLFGQNTEAFFGQGTRLTVV.

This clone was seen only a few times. The CDR3 DNA reads as TGTGCCAGCAGTGACTACCAAATGAACACTGAAGCTTTCTTT. Its protein is CASSDYQMNTEAFF. The rearrangement joins TRBV6-1 to TRBJ1-1; the D is unclear. Trimming pared 3 bases from V and 0 bases from J, leaving 8 bases between. The CDR3 extends over 14 amino acids. CDR1 and CDR2 from the germline V gene are MNHNS and SASEGT.

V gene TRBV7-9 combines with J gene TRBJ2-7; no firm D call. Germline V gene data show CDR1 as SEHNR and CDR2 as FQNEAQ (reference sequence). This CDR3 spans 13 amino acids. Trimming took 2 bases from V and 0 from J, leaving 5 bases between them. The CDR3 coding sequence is TGTGCCAGCAGCTTATCCAACTCCTACGAGCAGTACTTC. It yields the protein CASSLSNSYEQYF.

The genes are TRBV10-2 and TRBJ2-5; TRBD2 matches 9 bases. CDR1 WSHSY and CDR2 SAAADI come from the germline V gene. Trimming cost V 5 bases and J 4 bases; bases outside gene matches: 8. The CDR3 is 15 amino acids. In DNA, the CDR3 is TGCGCCAGCAGTTCACTTAGCGGGGGAGGAGAGACCCAGTACTTC. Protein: CASSSLSGGGETQYF.

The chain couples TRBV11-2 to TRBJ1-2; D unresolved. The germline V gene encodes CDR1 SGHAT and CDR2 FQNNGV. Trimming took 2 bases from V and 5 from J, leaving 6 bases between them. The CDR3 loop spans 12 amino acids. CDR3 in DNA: TGTGCCAGCAGCTTACAGGTTTATGGCTACACCTTC. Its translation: CASSLQVYGYTF.

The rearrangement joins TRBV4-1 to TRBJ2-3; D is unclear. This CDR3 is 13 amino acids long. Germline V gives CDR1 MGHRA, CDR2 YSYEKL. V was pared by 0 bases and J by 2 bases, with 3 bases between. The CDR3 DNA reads TGCGCCAGCAGCCAAGACCTCACAGATACGCAGTATTTT. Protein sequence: CASSQDLTDTQYF.

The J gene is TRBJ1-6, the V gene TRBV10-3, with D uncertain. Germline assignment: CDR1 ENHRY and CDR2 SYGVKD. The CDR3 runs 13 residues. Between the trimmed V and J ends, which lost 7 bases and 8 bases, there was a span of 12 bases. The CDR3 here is CAINLREDSPLHF. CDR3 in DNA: TGTGCCATCAACCTCCGAGAAGATTCACCCCTCCACTTT.

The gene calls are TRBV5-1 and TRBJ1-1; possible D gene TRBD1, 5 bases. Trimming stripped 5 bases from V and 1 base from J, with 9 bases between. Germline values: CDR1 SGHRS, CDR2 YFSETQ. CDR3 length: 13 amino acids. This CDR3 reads CASREGENTEAFF. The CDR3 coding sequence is TGCGCCAGCAGGGAAGGGGAGAACACTGAAGCTTTCTTT.

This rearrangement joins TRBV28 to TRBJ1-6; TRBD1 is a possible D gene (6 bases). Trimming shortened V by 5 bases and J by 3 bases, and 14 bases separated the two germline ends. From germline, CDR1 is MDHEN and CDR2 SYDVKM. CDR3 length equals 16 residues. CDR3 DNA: TGTGCCAGCAGTCATAAGGACAGCCTCTATAATTCACCCCTCCACTTT. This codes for CASSHKDSLYNSPLHF.

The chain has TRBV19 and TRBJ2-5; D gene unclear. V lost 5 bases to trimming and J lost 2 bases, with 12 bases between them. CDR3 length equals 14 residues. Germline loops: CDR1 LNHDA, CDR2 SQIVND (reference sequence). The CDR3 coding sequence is TGTGCCAGTAGTTTCCCAGGCACGCAAGAGACCCAGTACTTC. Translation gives CASSFPGTQETQYF. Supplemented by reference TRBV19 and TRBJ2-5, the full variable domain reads DGGITQSPKYLFRKEGQNVTLSCEQNLNHDAMYWYRQDPGQGLRLIYYSQIVNDFQKGDIAEGYSVSREKKESFPLTVTSAQKNPTAFYLCASSFPGTQETQYFGPGTRLLVL.

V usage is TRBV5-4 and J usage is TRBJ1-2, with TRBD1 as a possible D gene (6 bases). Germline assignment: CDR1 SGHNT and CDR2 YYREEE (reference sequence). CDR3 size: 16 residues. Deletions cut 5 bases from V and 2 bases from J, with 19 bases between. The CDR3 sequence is CASSPGGAGINYGYTF. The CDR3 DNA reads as TGTGCCAGCAGTCCGGGGGGGGCAGGAATAAACTATGGCTACACCTTC.

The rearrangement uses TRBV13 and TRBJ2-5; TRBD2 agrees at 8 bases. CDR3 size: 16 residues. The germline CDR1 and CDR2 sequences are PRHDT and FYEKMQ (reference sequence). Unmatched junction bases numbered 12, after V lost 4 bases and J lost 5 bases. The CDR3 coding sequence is TGTGCCAGCAGCTCCTCCGGACGGGGGGGCGGGGAGACCCAGTACTTC. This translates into CASSSSGRGGGETQYF.

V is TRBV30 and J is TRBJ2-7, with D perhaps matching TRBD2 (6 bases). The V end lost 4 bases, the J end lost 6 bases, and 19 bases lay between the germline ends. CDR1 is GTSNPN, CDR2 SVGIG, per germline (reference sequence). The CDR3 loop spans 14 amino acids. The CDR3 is CAWNGGSLPSEQYF. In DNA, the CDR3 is TGTGCCTGGAATGGAGGGTCGTTGCCCTCCGAGCAGTACTTC.

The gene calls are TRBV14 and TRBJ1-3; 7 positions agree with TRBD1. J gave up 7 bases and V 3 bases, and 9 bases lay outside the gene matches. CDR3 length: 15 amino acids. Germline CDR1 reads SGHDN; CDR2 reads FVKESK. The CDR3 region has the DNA TGTGCCAGCAGCCAGAGGGGGGACAGCTTGAACACCATATATTTT. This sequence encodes CASSQRGDSLNTIYF.

Here the CDR3 reads CASSPVNSGNTIYF. DNA for the CDR3: TGCGCCAGCAGCCCGGTGAACTCTGGAAACACCATATATTTT. The rearrangement joins TRBV5-1 to TRBJ1-3; D call uncertain. CDR1 and CDR2 (germline): SGHRS, YFSETQ. Trimming left V 4 bases short and J 0 bases short, with 8 bases between. The CDR3 is 14 amino acids.